A selection of T cell receptor beta chains follows, all from one sample in a study of T cell repertoires in cytomegalovirus infection. No cognate antigen is known for these TCRs. One entry per CDR3 protein, called by TCRdb with MiXCR from the reads. The table has about 310,000 distinct CDR3 sequences, 25% seen once. Material: cultured PBMCs, obtained from culture after CMV antigen stimulation. These receptors were collected from a human donor in good health (CMV status not recorded). Some clones in this sample may be carry-over from other donors' samples. The CDR3 runs from the conserved cysteine through the conserved F or W. The D gene is left open where the match is weak. Some rows have no size entry. The others give once, few or many, or a class for an expanded clone.

V gene	D gene	clone size	J gene	CDR3 DNA	CDR3 protein
TRBV6-2/TRBV6-3	TRBD2	-	TRBJ2-7	TGTGCCAGCAGTCGGACTAGCGGGAGTAGCGAGCAGTACTTC	CASSRTSGSSEQYF
TRBV7-6	-	-	TRBJ1-4	TGTGCCAGCAGCGCCGGACAGTCAGGGGAAAAACTGTTTTTT	CASSAGQSGEKLFF
TRBV7-2	-	-	TRBJ2-3	TGTGCCAGCACCCGGGAGATCCATACGCAGTATTTT	CASTREIHTQYF
TRBV7-6	-	-	TRBJ2-7	TGTGCCAGCAGCTCCAACAACGGGGCCTACGAGCAGTACTTC	CASSSNNGAYEQYF
TRBV20-1	-	-	TRBJ2-7	TGCAGTGCTAGTAGAGATCAATACGAGCAGTACTTC	CSASRDQYEQYF
TRBV19	-	-	TRBJ1-2	TGTGCCAGTAGTATTCAGGGCGGCTATGGCTACACCTTC	CASSIQGGYGYTF
TRBV28	TRBD2	-	TRBJ2-3	TGTGCCAGCAGTTTCCCCTCGACTAGCGGTATACCCTCCCGCACAGATACGCAGTATTTT	CASSFPSTSGIPSRTDTQYF
TRBV30	TRBD1	few	TRBJ2-1	TGTGCCTGGACCCGGACAGGGAGGAATGAGCAGTTCTTC	CAWTRTGRNEQFF
TRBV27	-	-	TRBJ1-3	TGTGCCAGCAAAGATCGTTACACCATATATTTT	CASKDRYTIYF
TRBV7-2	TRBD1	-	TRBJ2-7	TGTGCCAGCAGCCAGTCGAGACAGGGGGCTGGGCAGTACTTC	CASSQSRQGAGQYF
TRBV11-2	-	-	TRBJ2-1	TGTGCCAGCAGCCCCCCCTCGGGCCCGAATGAGCAGTTCTTC	CASSPPSGPNEQFF
TRBV7-8	-	few	TRBJ2-3	TGTGCCAGCAGCTTAGAGGGTCTAGCGATTGATTACACAGATACGCAGTATTTT	CASSLEGLAIDYTDTQYF
TRBV7-2	TRBD2	many	TRBJ2-5	TGTGCCAGCGGACCCGGGGGAGGGTGGGAGACCCAGTACTTC	CASGPGGGWETQYF
TRBV25-1	TRBD1	many	TRBJ2-3	TGTGCCAGCAGTGAGGGACAGGACACAGATACGCAGTATTTT	CASSEGQDTDTQYF
TRBV5-4	TRBD2	few	TRBJ2-3	TGTGCCAGCAGCTTAGCGGGAGGGAGGGATACGCAGTATTTT	CASSLAGGRDTQYF
TRBV5-1	-	-	TRBJ1-1	TGCGCCAGCAGCTTGAGTAGGGGTGCCACTGAAGCTTTCTTT	CASSLSRGATEAFF
TRBV28	-	few	TRBJ2-5	TGTGCCAGCAGTCCCGGAGGCCAGGGGAGGTCAGAGACCCAGTACTTC	CASSPGGQGRSETQYF
TRBV5-1	TRBD1	-	TRBJ1-1	TGCGCCAGCAGCTTGGTCCGGGACAGCTTTAACACTGAAGCTTTCTTT	CASSLVRDSFNTEAFF
TRBV7-2	TRBD2	few	TRBJ2-2	TGTGCCAGCAGCTTACAAGGACTAGCGGGTTCGGTGTTTTTT	CASSLQGLAGSVFF
TRBV10-3	TRBD2	-	TRBJ2-1	TGTGCCATCAGTGAAGGGACTAGCGGGACTCACTCCTACAATGAGCAGTTCTTC	CAISEGTSGTHSYNEQFF
TRBV7-6	TRBD1	few	TRBJ1-1	TGTGCCAGCAGTCGTCCCGGGACAGGGATGAACACTGAAGCTTTCTTT	CASSRPGTGMNTEAFF
TRBV5-4	TRBD1	-	TRBJ1-1	TGTGCCAGCAGCTCAGGGGGGAAATTTGAAGCTTTCTTT	CASSSGGKFEAFF
TRBV6-6	TRBD2	few	TRBJ2-3	TGTGCCAGCAGTCTAGGACTAGCGGGAGGGTATCCCGCGTATTTT	CASSLGLAGGYPAYF
TRBV6-6	-	few	TRBJ1-3	TGTGCCAGCAGTTACTCGACCGGCTCTGGAAACACCATATATTTT	CASSYSTGSGNTIYF
TRBV20-1	TRBD1	-	TRBJ1-5	TGCAGTGCTAGGGTGACGGACAGGGAGAGACCCCAGCATTTT	CSARVTDRERPQHF
TRBV11-3	-	-	TRBJ1-4	TGTGCCAGCAGCTTTACAGGATCTAATGAAAAACTGTTTTTT	CASSFTGSNEKLFF
TRBV18	-	few	TRBJ1-1	TGTGCCAGCTCCCCCGGACAGTTGATAGGCGCTGAAGCTTTCTTT	CASSPGQLIGAEAFF
TRBV3-1	-	-	TRBJ1-1	TGTGCCAGCAGCCAAGGACGATCTGTTGAAGCTTTCTTT	CASSQGRSVEAFF
TRBV12-3/TRBV12-4	TRBD2	many	TRBJ2-1	TGTGCCAGCAGATTAAAGCTTCGGGGACTAGCGGGGGTGGACTACAATGAGCAGTTCTTC	CASRLKLRGLAGVDYNEQFF
TRBV15	TRBD2	-	TRBJ2-7	TGTGCCACCAGCAGACTAAGGGAACTAGCGGGTGGAAACACCTACGAGCAGTACTTC	CATSRLRELAGGNTYEQYF
TRBV10-3	TRBD2	once	TRBJ2-5	TGTGCCATCAGTGATCGGAAAACTAGCGGTAACCAAGAGACCCAGTACTTC	CAISDRKTSGNQETQYF
TRBV7-2	-	many	TRBJ2-3	TGTGCCAGCAGCTTAGCCCAGTTAGGGACAGATACGCAGTATTTT	CASSLAQLGTDTQYF
TRBV24-1	-	-	TRBJ2-3	TGTGCCACCAGTGCAGGTCAGGTGCCTAACACAGATACGCAGTATTTT	CATSAGQVPNTDTQYF
TRBV7-9	-	many	TRBJ2-1	TGTGCCAGCAGCTTAGTAGGCGGTGAGCAGTTCTTC	CASSLVGGEQFF
TRBV11-2	TRBD1	many	TRBJ1-3	TGTGCCAGCAGCCTAGACAGGGCTGGAAACACCATATATTTT	CASSLDRAGNTIYF
TRBV11-1	-	once	TRBJ2-1	TGTGCCAGCAGCTTAGGCGGGGGCCACAATGAGCAGTTCTTC	CASSLGGGHNEQFF
TRBV10-3	-	-	TRBJ2-2	TGTGCCATCAGCCAGATAAAGCCCCAGGGGACCGGGGAGCTGTTTTTT	CAISQIKPQGTGELFF
TRBV7-2	-	-	TRBJ2-1	TGTGCCAGCAGCTTCTTAGCGTCCAACAATGAGCAGTTCTTC	CASSFLASNNEQFF
TRBV4-1	-	-	TRBJ2-1	TGCGCCAGCAGCCAAGTGTCTGGGGGGCCGTACAATGAGCAGTTCTTC	CASSQVSGGPYNEQFF
TRBV12-3/TRBV12-4	-	few	TRBJ1-4	TGTGCCAGCAGTTTAACCACGGCTAGGCAGGGTCGAGAAAAACTGTTTTTT	CASSLTTARQGREKLFF
TRBV7-8	TRBD1	-	TRBJ2-1	TGTGCCAGCAGCCTGCCCGACAGGGTACTGTTCTTC	CASSLPDRVLFF
TRBV19	TRBD1	-	TRBJ2-1	TGTGCCAGTAGTGCCGGGACAGGGGGTTTCAGTGAGCAGTTCTTC	CASSAGTGGFSEQFF
TRBV5-1	-	-	TRBJ2-3	TGCGCCAGCAGCTTGAGGATTGTTGGTTCTAGCACAGATACGCAGTATTTT	CASSLRIVGSSTDTQYF
TRBV5-1	-	-	TRBJ2-2	TGCGCCAGCAGAGGAGCGGCCAAGAGTGAGGAGCTGTTTTTT	CASRGAAKSEELFF
TRBV29-1	-	-	TRBJ2-5	TGCAGCGTTATCAGACTCCAAGAGACCCAGTACTTC	CSVIRLQETQYF
TRBV7-2	TRBD1	-	TRBJ1-2	TGTGCCAGCAGCTTGGACAGGGCGGGGGTGGGCTACACCTTC	CASSLDRAGVGYTF